This TCR beta chain derives from a study of blood T cell repertoires in COVID-19. Study-level information: Sources were T cells, B-cell-depleted T cells, or PBMCs; the material itself was cDNA or gDNA.

Profiling relied on immunoSEQ multiplex PCR, and the TCRdb table lists in-frame clones only, not all of them. The sample records about 190,000 clones, roughly 83% being singletons. Germline CDR1 reads MNHEY; CDR2 reads SVGAGI. V dropped 6 bases and J dropped 3 bases, with 15 bases sitting between them. The CDR3 is made up of 15 amino acids. The TCR originated in a woman aged 25 to 45 who had recovered from COVID-19. The rearrangement joins TRBV6-5 to TRBJ1-5; D possibly corresponds to TRBD1 (5 bases). Source material: PBMCs or T cells enriched from blood (not recorded which). The CDR3 DNA sequence: TGTGCCAGCAGGCCCGGGGGGGTACTCAATCAGCCCCAGCATTTT. It encodes CASRPGGVLNQPQHF.